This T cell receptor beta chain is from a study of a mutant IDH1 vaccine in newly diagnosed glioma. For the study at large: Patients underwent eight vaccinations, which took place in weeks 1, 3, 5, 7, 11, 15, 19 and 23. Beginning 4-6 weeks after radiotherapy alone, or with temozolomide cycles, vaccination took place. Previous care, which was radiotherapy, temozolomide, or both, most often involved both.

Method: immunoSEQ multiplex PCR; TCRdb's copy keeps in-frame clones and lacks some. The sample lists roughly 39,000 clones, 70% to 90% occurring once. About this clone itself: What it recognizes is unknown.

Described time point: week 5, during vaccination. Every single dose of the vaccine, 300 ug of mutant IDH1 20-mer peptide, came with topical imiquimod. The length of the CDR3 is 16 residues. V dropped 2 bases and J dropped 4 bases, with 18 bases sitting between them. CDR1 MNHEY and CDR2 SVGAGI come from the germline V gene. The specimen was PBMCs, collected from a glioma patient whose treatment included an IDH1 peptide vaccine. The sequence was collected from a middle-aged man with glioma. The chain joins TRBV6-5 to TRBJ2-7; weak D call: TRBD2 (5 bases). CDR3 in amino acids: CASSYGSAHLGYEQYF. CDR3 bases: TGTGCCAGCAGTTACGGTAGCGCCCACTTGGGGTACGAGCAGTACTTC.